The entry below describes one T cell receptor beta chain. Its antigen remains unknown. This sample is part of a study of T cells in narcolepsy. Study at large: Enrolled donors included narcolepsy type 1 or type 2 patients and healthy controls.

General study points: No autoreactive T cell clone sequences appeared in some memory CD4+ repertoires.

Method: immunoSEQ multiplex PCR; TCRdb's copy keeps in-frame clones and lacks some. Here the sample spans approximately 25,000 clones, about 89% being singletons. CDR3 size: 14 residues. V dropped 3 bases and J dropped 5 bases, with 13 bases sitting between them. Germline assignment: CDR1 MNHEY and CDR2 SVGAGI. The receptor comes from a human donor with narcolepsy. The gene calls are TRBV6-5 and TRBJ1-1; tentative D call: TRBD1 (5 bases). The sample comprised CD45RA- memory CD4+ T cells from PBMCs. CDR3 residues: CASSYSGGETEAFF. CDR3 in DNA: TGTGCCAGCAGTTATTCCGGGGGTGAAACTGAAGCTTTCTTT.